These 7 T cell receptor beta chains originate from one sample sequenced in a study of blood T cell repertoires in COVID-19. The method was immunoSEQ multiplex PCR; TCRdb's version includes in-frame clones alone and lacks a portion of them. The data hold approximately 350,000 clones, with around nine tenths observed a single time. Sequencing input: peripheral blood. The source is a woman aged 70-85 years with COVID-19, enrolled during active disease.

The table lists this clone with a few counts. This sequence joins TRBV18 and TRBJ1-1, with 8 bases aligning to TRBD1. CDR3 length: 14 amino acids. The V gene end was trimmed by 3 bases and the J gene end by 4 bases; junction bases not matched to a gene: 4. Looked up from germline, CDR1 is KGHSH and CDR2 is LQKENI. The CDR3 protein is CASSPSGQGTEAFF. CDR3 coding DNA: TGTGCCAGCTCACCCTCTGGACAGGGCACTGAAGCTTTCTTT.

CDR3 bases: TGTGCCAGCAGCTCTGGACAGGGGACGGGTGAAAAACTGTTTTTT. Translating it yields CASSSGQGTGEKLFF. The chain recombines TRBV7-9 with TRBJ1-4; TRBD1 matches 9 bases. With 4 bases clipped from V and 7 bases from J, the junction kept 7 bases outside the gene matches. Germline loops: CDR1 SEHNR, CDR2 FQNEAQ (reference sequence). The CDR3 totals 15 residues.

This chain links TRBV6-7 with TRBJ1-5; 8 nucleotides agree with TRBD1. TRBV6-7 belongs to the ORF category, with a function that is uncertain. This CDR3 spans 14 amino acids. The V and J ends lost 6 bases and 8 bases, in that order; junction bases with no gene match: 9. The CDR3 coding sequence is TGTGCCAGCAGGCAAGGGCAGGGGGCTGAGCCCCAGCATTTT. This sequence encodes CASRQGQGAEPQHF.

The CDR3 region is CASSLQGNDEKLFF. The CDR3 DNA reads as TGTGCCAGCAGCTTACAGGGGAATGATGAAAAACTGTTTTTT. This rearrangement joins TRBV27 to TRBJ1-4; 7 bases agree with TRBD1. This CDR3 is built from 14 residues. CDR1 is MNHEY, CDR2 SMNVEV, per germline (reference sequence). V lost 6 bases to trimming and J lost 6 bases; unmatched junction nucleotides: 7.

V is TRBV24-1 and J is TRBJ1-5, with 7 positions matching TRBD1. In germline, CDR1 is KGHDR, CDR2 SFDVKD. This CDR3 spans 14 amino acids. V lost 7 bases, J lost 3 bases, and 5 bases stayed unmatched. This chain's CDR3 is CATSQTGLNQPQHF. The CDR3 DNA reads TGTGCCACCAGCCAGACAGGGCTCAATCAGCCCCAGCATTTT.

J is TRBJ2-7 and V is TRBV27; TRBD2 is a possible D gene (7 bases). The CDR3 totals 13 residues. From germline, CDR1 is MNHEY and CDR2 SMNVEV (reference sequence). V lost 6 bases, J lost 12 bases, and 21 bases lay in between. CDR3 DNA: TGTGCCAGCAGGGGAGGGGGACCCCGGCATCTGTACTTC. Translating gives CASRGGGPRHLYF.

The J gene is TRBJ1-1, the V gene TRBV28; 7 nucleotides agree with TRBD1. In germline, CDR1 is MDHEN, CDR2 SYDVKM. The junction had 15 bases not matched to a gene; V was cut back by 6 bases and J by 11 bases. This CDR3 comprises 14 residues. CDR3 region: CASSWGQPASGAFF. The CDR3 DNA sequence: TGTGCCAGCAGCTGGGGACAGCCTGCTTCGGGGGCTTTCTTT.